One and the same sample provided the 19 T cell receptor beta chains below, sequenced in a study of cytomegalovirus exposure and HLA in healthy donors. A multiplex PCR was run with 60 Vbeta primers and 13 Jbeta primers. The repertoire was sequenced with immunoSEQ multiplex PCR; TCRdb's copy has only in-frame clones and lacks some. The sample has around 75,000 clones, about 84% seen once. Specimen: PBMCs. The receptors come from a man aged 35 to 55 in good health and CMV-seronegative.

This chain connects TRBV5-1 to TRBJ2-5, with D hard to call. V was clipped by 6 bases and J by 2 bases, with 5 bases between them. The CDR3 totals 11 residues. CDR1 SGHRS and CDR2 YFSETQ come from the germline V gene. CDR3: CASNWQETQYF. The CDR3, as DNA: TGCGCCAGCAACTGGCAAGAGACCCAGTACTTC.

This clone was counted only a few times. The chain has TRBV19 and TRBJ1-1; 7 bases match TRBD1. V was pared by 4 bases and J by 4 bases, with 3 bases of the junction left unmatched. Germline V lookup: CDR1 LNHDA, CDR2 SQIVND (reference sequence). The CDR3 loop spans 13 amino acids. DNA of the CDR3: TGTGCCAGTAGTAAGGGGGCGAGCACTGAAGCTTTCTTT. This gives the protein CASSKGASTEAFF.

The chain is built from TRBV6-6 and TRBJ2-3; D gene unclear. Germline-derived CDR1 and CDR2 are MNHNY and SVGAGI (reference sequence). V was pared by 0 bases and J by 2 bases, with 9 bases between. The length of the CDR3 is 15 residues. In DNA form, the CDR3 reads TGTGCCAGCAGTTACTCGGCCGTAAACACAGATACGCAGTATTTT. Encoded protein: CASSYSAVNTDTQYF.

The chain employs TRBV19 and TRBJ2-6, with 9 bases fitting TRBD1. The V segment lost 3 bases and the J segment 4 bases; nucleotides outside the gene matches: 10. The CDR3 is made up of 18 amino acids. Germline values: CDR1 LNHDA, CDR2 SQIVND (reference sequence). This CDR3 is CASSIYRGPVQGANVLTF. In DNA, the CDR3 is TGTGCCAGTAGTATTTACAGGGGGCCGGTACAAGGGGCCAACGTCCTGACTTTC.

This sequence joins TRBV25-1 and TRBJ1-1; maybe TRBD1 (5 bases). The V and J ends lost 7 bases and 11 bases respectively, with 20 bases between them. CDR3 length: 13 amino acids. Looked up from germline, CDR1 is MGHDK and CDR2 is SYGVNS. The chain's CDR3 is CASMGVRPAGAFF. In DNA, the CDR3 is TGTGCCAGCATGGGGGTACGCCCCGCGGGGGCTTTCTTT.

V and J are TRBV19 and TRBJ1-2, with no clear D. V dropped 4 bases and J dropped 2 bases, with 14 bases sitting between them. The CDR3 runs 15 residues. Germline-derived CDR1 and CDR2 are LNHDA and SQIVND (reference sequence). The CDR3 DNA reads as TGTGCCAGTAGTACCGCCGCCGGGGAGAACTATGGCTACACCTTC. It translates to CASSTAAGENYGYTF.

The chain couples TRBV10-2 to TRBJ2-7; the match to TRBD1 covers 7 bases. Germline V gene sequence: CDR1 WSHSY, CDR2 SAAADI. The CDR3 contains 14 residues. Unmatched junction bases numbered 10, after V lost 5 bases and J lost 6 bases. The CDR3 loop reads CASSSGQAWGEQYF. CDR3 nucleotides: TGCGCCAGCAGTTCAGGACAGGCGTGGGGCGAGCAGTACTTC.

The chain combines TRBV6-1 with TRBJ2-1; D call uncertain. Trimming left V 4 bases short and J 8 bases short, with 12 bases between. The V gene's germline CDR1 is MNHNS and CDR2 SASEGT. CDR3 length equals 13 residues. The CDR3: CASSVLRIYEQFF. As DNA, the CDR3 is TGTGCCAGCAGTGTCCTGAGGATCTATGAGCAGTTCTTC.

To note about this clone: One end of the junction varies from germline; a read error may be responsible. The V and J genes are TRBV7-7 and TRBJ2-3, with a weak D call TRBD2 (7 bases). Germline CDR1 SSHAT, CDR2 FNYEAQ (reference sequence). This CDR3 contains 15 residues. This chain's CDR3 is CASSRGAGRTDTQYF. CDR3 nucleotides: TGTGCTAGCAGCCGGGGGGCAGGACGCACAGATACGCAGTATTTT. Combining the CDR3 with reference TRBV7-7 and TRBJ2-3 gives the whole variable domain GAGVSQSPRYKVTKRGQDVTLRCDPISSHATLYWYQQALGQGPEFLTYFNYEAQPDKSGLPSDRFSAERPEGSISTLTIQRTEQRDSAMYRCASSRGAGRTDTQYFGPGTRLTVL.

The V and J genes are TRBV7-2 and TRBJ2-7; D gene uncertain. CDR3 length: 14 amino acids. Germline V CDR1 and CDR2: SGHTA, FQGNSA. Trimming took 1 base from V and 2 from J, leaving 9 bases between them. The CDR3 DNA is TGTGCCAGCAGCTTAGACCCGAGTACCTACGAGCAGTACTTC. The encoded protein is CASSLDPSTYEQYF.

The V and J genes are TRBV6-1 and TRBJ2-7, with TRBD2 matching 8 bases. Trimming took 4 bases from V and 2 from J; bases not matched to a gene: 10. CDR3 length: 16 residues. CDR1 and CDR2 (germline): MNHNS, SASEGT. CDR3 loop: CASSALQRGLAYEQYF. DNA of the CDR3: TGTGCCAGCAGTGCACTTCAGCGGGGGCTAGCCTACGAGCAGTACTTC.

This rearrangement joins TRBV30 to TRBJ1-2; possible D gene TRBD1, 5 bases. The CDR3 is made up of 12 amino acids. Per germline, CDR1 GTSNPN and CDR2 SVGIG (reference sequence). Trimming pared 1 base from V and 2 bases from J, leaving 5 bases between. This chain's CDR3 is CAWSDRNYGYTF. The CDR3 DNA sequence: TGTGCCTGGAGTGACAGGAACTATGGCTACACCTTC. Supplemented by reference TRBV30 and TRBJ1-2, the full variable domain reads SQTIHQWPATLVQPVGSPLSLECTVEGTSNPNLYWYRQAAGRGLQLLFYSVGIGQISSEVPQNLSASRPQDRQFILSSKKLLLSDSGFYLCAWSDRNYGYTFGSGTRLTVV.

The chain recombines TRBV4-1 with TRBJ1-1; D not certain. From germline, CDR1 is MGHRA and CDR2 YSYEKL. V lost 2 bases and J 0 bases, leaving 7 bases between the germline ends. The CDR3 has 14 residues. The CDR3 coding sequence is TGCGCCAGCAGCCAACTCCCCCTGAACACTGAAGCTTTCTTT. Its translation is CASSQLPLNTEAFF.

CDR3 in amino acids: CASSLITTRQGSNEQFF. As DNA, the CDR3 is TGTGCCAGCAGCTTAATCACCACCCGACAGGGATCGAATGAGCAGTTCTTC. This sequence joins TRBV7-8 and TRBJ2-1, with 7 nucleotides matching TRBD1. This CDR3 region has 17 residues. V shed 2 bases, J shed 7 bases, and the junction held 14 bases outside the gene matches. From germline, CDR1 is SGHVS and CDR2 FQNEAQ.

The chain employs TRBV7-6 and TRBJ2-3, with 9 bases fitting TRBD2. The CDR3 is 16 amino acids. After removal of 5 bases from V and 10 bases from J, the junction contained 16 bases not matched to a gene. Looked up from germline, CDR1 is SGHVS and CDR2 is FNYEAQ. CDR3 sequence reads: CASSPSGSGGPVSQYF. CDR3 DNA sequence: TGTGCCAGCAGCCCCAGCGGTAGCGGGGGCCCTGTATCGCAGTATTTT.

V and J are TRBV28 and TRBJ2-3; D perhaps matches TRBD1 (5 bases). The CDR3 is 15 amino acids. Germline V lookup: CDR1 MDHEN, CDR2 SYDVKM. V dropped 4 bases and J dropped 2 bases, with 13 bases sitting between them. The CDR3 protein is CASSSTDRNTDTQYF. As DNA, the CDR3 is TGTGCCAGCAGTTCCACCGACAGAAACACAGATACGCAGTATTTT. Full variable domain (rest looked up from reference TRBV28 and TRBJ2-3): DVKVTQSSRYLVKRTGEKVFLECVQDMDHENMFWYRQDPGLGLRLIYFSYDVKMKEKGDIPEGYSVSREKKERFSLILESASTNQTSMYLCASSSTDRNTDTQYFGPGTRLTVL.

V and J are TRBV5-4 and TRBJ2-7; 13 positions match TRBD2. Germline-derived CDR1 and CDR2 are SGHNT and YYREEE (reference sequence). The CDR3 has 17 residues. The junction had 7 bases not matched to a gene; V was cut back by 4 bases and J by 0 bases. The CDR3 region has the DNA TGTGCCAGCAGCCGACTAGCGGGGGGCTCCAGCTCCTACGAGCAGTACTTC. It specifies CASSRLAGGSSSYEQYF.

As regards this clone: One junction end does not reproduce the germline sequence, and a read error may be involved. J is TRBJ1-4 and V is TRBV25-1, with 7 bases lining up with TRBD1. This CDR3 is 16 amino acids long. In germline, CDR1 is MGHDK, CDR2 SYGVNS. The CDR3 protein is CARSRTPTGRYEKLFF. The CDR3 region has the DNA TGTGCCCGCAGCCGCACACCGACAGGGCGGTATGAAAAACTGTTTTTT.

This clone occurred a few times. This sequence joins TRBV7-9 and TRBJ2-1; 13 nucleotides align to TRBD2. The germline CDR1 and CDR2 sequences are SEHNR and FQNEAQ (reference sequence). The CDR3 consists of 18 residues. V lost 5 bases and J lost 4; bases outside the gene matches: 11. Here the CDR3 reads CASSPRLAGGQGYNEQFF. The CDR3 DNA reads as TGTGCCAGCAGCCCGAGACTAGCGGGGGGCCAGGGTTACAATGAGCAGTTCTTC.